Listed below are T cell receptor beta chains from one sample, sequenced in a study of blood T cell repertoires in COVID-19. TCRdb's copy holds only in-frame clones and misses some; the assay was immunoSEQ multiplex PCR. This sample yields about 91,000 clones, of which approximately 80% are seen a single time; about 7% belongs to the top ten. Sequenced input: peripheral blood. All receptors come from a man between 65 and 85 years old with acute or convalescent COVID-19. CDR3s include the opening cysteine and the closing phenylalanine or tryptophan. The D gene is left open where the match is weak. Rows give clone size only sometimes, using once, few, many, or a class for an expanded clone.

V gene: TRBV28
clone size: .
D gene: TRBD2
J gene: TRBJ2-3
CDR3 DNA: TGTGCCAGCAGTTCCTATAGCGGGAGGGGGAGAGATACGCAGTATTTT
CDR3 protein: CASSSYSGRGRDTQYF

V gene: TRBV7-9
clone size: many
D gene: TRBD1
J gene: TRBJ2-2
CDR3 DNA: TGTGCCAGCAGCTTAGGCGATGGGACAGGCACCGGGGAGCTGTTTTTT
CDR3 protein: CASSLGDGTGTGELFF

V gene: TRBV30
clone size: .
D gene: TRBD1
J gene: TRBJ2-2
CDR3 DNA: TGTGCCTGGCAAGCAGGGGGCGCTGACACCGGGGAGCTGTTTTTT
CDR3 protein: CAWQAGGADTGELFF

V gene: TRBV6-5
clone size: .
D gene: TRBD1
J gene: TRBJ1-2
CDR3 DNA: TGTGCCAGCAGTCCGCCCGGGACAGGGAACTATGGCTACACCTTC
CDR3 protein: CASSPPGTGNYGYTF

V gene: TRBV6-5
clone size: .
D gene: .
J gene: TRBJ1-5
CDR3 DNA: TGTGCCAGCAGGGGGGGACTGAATAATCAGCCCCAGCATTTT
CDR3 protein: CASRGGLNNQPQHF

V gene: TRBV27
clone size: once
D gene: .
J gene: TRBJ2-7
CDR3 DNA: TGTGCCAGCAGTTTACGTGCGGGGGGACAGGGTCTCTACGAGCAGTACTTC
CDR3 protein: CASSLRAGGQGLYEQYF

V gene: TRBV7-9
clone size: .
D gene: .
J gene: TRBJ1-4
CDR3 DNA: TGTGCCAGCAGCTTAGGAGGAACAATTCCAACTAATGAAAAACTGTTTTTT
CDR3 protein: CASSLGGTIPTNEKLFF

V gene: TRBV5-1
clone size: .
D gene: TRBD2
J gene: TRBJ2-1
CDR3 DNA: TGCGCCAGCAGCCGAAGCATAGCGGGAGAGAACTACAATGAGCAGTTCTTC
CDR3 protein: CASSRSIAGENYNEQFF

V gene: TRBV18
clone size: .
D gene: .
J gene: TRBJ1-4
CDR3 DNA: TGTGCCAGCTCACCAAGCCAGGGCCGTAATGAAAAACTGTTTTTT
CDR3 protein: CASSPSQGRNEKLFF

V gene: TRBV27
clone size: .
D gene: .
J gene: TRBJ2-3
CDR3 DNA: TGTGCCAGCAGAGACTTCGCGTTGGGTGGCGCAGATACGCAGTATTTT
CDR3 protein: CASRDFALGGADTQYF

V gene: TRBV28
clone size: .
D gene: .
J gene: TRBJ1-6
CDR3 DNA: TGTGCCAGCAGTTTTCCCCAGCCTGGAGATAATTCACCCCTCCACTTT
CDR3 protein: CASSFPQPGDNSPLHF

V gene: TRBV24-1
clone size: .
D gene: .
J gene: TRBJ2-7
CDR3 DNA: TGTGCCACCAGTGACCCGAGTACGAAGCAGTACTTC
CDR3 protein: CATSDPSTKQYF

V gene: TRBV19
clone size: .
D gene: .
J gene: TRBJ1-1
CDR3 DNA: TGTGCCAGTAGGGGACAACGGGCAGACACTGAAGCTTTCTTT
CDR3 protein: CASRGQRADTEAFF

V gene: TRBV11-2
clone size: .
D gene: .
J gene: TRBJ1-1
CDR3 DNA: TGTGCCAGCAGCTTACGGGGAGGTTCCACTGAAGCTTTCTTT
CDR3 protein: CASSLRGGSTEAFF

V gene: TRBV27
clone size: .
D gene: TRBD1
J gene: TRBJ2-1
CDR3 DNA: TGTGCCAGCAGCCCCGGACAGGGGATCTACAATGAGCAGTTCTTC
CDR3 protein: CASSPGQGIYNEQFF